This paragraph covers one TCR beta chain sequence. The CDR3 sequence is 15 residues long. CDR1 is SGHAT, CDR2 FQNNGV, per germline. V lost 1 base, J lost 7 bases, and 9 bases stayed unmatched. Participant-reported clinical history was the basis for cohort assignment. Before they entered the study, exposed participants had met a COVID-19 case within 2 weeks. Using immunoSEQ multiplex PCR, the repertoire was profiled, and TCRdb retains in-frame clones only, with some absent. The sample records more than 300,000 clones, 85% to 95% being singletons. This entry comes from a study of blood T cell repertoires in COVID-19. Study as a whole: Samples representing acute and convalescent COVID-19 were sourced from the United States, Italy and Spain. The analysed material was cDNA or gDNA that came from T cells, B-cell-depleted T cells, or PBMCs.

This TCR derives from a woman under 40 who had been exposed to COVID-19. What was sequenced was PBMCs or T cells enriched from blood (not recorded which). This chain links TRBV11-2 with TRBJ1-2; 7 bases agree with TRBD1. The chain's CDR3 is CASSLAFRQGPGYTF. CDR3 bases: TGTGCCAGCAGCTTAGCCTTCCGACAGGGCCCTGGCTACACCTTC.